The next 21 T cell receptor beta chains were all read from a single sample in a study of blood T cell repertoires in COVID-19. The repertoire was sequenced with immunoSEQ multiplex PCR; TCRdb's copy has only in-frame clones and lacks some. Of about 200,000 clones in the sample, roughly 90% are singletons; the top ten hold roughly 1.6%. Sequencing was performed on peripheral blood. Every receptor here comes from a man between 18 and 29 years old with active or convalescent COVID-19.

This rearrangement joins TRBV3-1 (or the pseudogene TRBV3-2) to TRBJ2-3; TRBD2 might be the D (6 bases). This CDR3 comprises 14 residues. Looked up from germline, CDR1 is LGHDT and CDR2 is YNNKEL (reference sequence). V was shortened by 8 bases and J by 4 bases, with 16 bases between the two germline ends. The DNA of the CDR3 is TGTGCCAGCTTAAATAGCGGAAGGTCAGATACGCAGTATTTT. Protein sequence: CASLNSGRSDTQYF.

This chain uses TRBV18 with TRBJ2-7; possible D gene TRBD2, 6 bases. Trimming removed 2 bases from V and 3 bases from J, with 11 bases in between. Per germline, CDR1 KGHSH and CDR2 LQKENI. The CDR3 totals 14 residues. CDR3 sequence (DNA): TGTGCCAGCTCACCAGGAGGGCCTGACTACGAGCAGTACTTC. Its translation is CASSPGGPDYEQYF.

The rearrangement joins TRBV6-5 to TRBJ2-7; TRBD1 matches 9 bases. Germline V gives CDR1 MNHEY, CDR2 SVGAGI. The CDR3 has 14 amino acids. The junction had 4 bases not matched to a gene; V was cut back by 4 bases and J by 3 bases. As DNA, the CDR3 is TGTGCCAGCAGTTTTCGGGACAGGGACTACGAGCAGTACTTC. Protein product: CASSFRDRDYEQYF.

CDR3 nucleotides: TGTGCCAGCAGTAGGGGATCTGAAGCTTTCTTT. Translating gives CASSRGSEAFF. This sequence joins TRBV12-3 or TRBV12-4 and TRBJ1-1, with D possibly TRBD1 on 5 matching bases. The CDR3 contains 11 residues. The ends were cut back, 5 bases at V and 6 bases at J, with 7 bases in the middle.

V gene TRBV27 combines with J gene TRBJ2-3, with D possibly TRBD1 on 6 matching bases. The CDR3 loop spans 16 amino acids. Germline V lookup: CDR1 MNHEY, CDR2 SMNVEV (reference sequence). Trimming cost V 0 bases and J 1 base, with 11 bases left between them. The CDR3 here is CASSLSLGAGTDTQYF. Here the CDR3 DNA reads TGTGCCAGCAGTTTATCGCTGGGGGCAGGCACAGATACGCAGTATTTT.

The chain is built from TRBV30 and TRBJ1-4; D is unresolved. The germline V gene has CDR1 GTSNPN and CDR2 SVGIG (reference sequence). The CDR3 runs to 15 residues. V dropped 0 bases and J dropped 1 base, with 9 bases sitting between them. DNA for the CDR3: TGTGCCTGGAGTGTATTTCCGGGAACTAATGAAAAACTGTTTTTT. It is translated as CAWSVFPGTNEKLFF.

The gene calls are TRBV15 and TRBJ1-1; 7 positions match TRBD1. Trimming took 3 bases from V and 4 from J; bases not matched to a gene: 2. In germline, CDR1 is LNHNV, CDR2 YYDKDF (reference sequence). This CDR3 has 13 amino acids. The CDR3 sequence is CATSSTGATEAFF. The CDR3 DNA reads TGTGCCACCAGCAGCACAGGGGCCACTGAAGCTTTCTTT.

CDR3: CAGGGSGANVLTF. CDR3 DNA: TGTGCCGGGGGAGGCTCTGGGGCCAACGTCCTGACTTTC. This chain uses TRBV27 with TRBJ2-6, with a tentative D call TRBD2 (6 bases). This CDR3 is 13 amino acids long. Germline CDR1 reads MNHEY; CDR2 reads SMNVEV (reference sequence). The V gene lost 11 bases and the J gene lost 0 bases, with 8 bases spanning the gap.

V gene TRBV10-3 combines with J gene TRBJ2-7, with 10 bases that match TRBD1. The CDR3 is made up of 12 amino acids. Germline V gene sequence: CDR1 ENHRY, CDR2 SYGVKD. The ends lost 11 bases at V and 3 bases at J; junction bases unmatched: 4. The CDR3 bases are TGTGCCGCCGGGGACAGGGGCTACGAGCAGTACTTC. Protein sequence: CAAGDRGYEQYF.

V gene TRBV28 combines with J gene TRBJ1-3; D remains unclear. Germline loops: CDR1 MDHEN, CDR2 SYDVKM. The CDR3 spans 13 residues. Trimming removed 5 bases at V and 3 bases at J, with 8 bases between. The chain's CDR3 is CASSPPRGNTIYF. CDR3 nucleotide sequence: TGTGCCAGCAGTCCCCCTCGTGGAAACACCATATATTTT. Filled out from reference TRBV28 and TRBJ1-3, the complete variable domain reads DVKVTQSSRYLVKRTGEKVFLECVQDMDHENMFWYRQDPGLGLRLIYFSYDVKMKEKGDIPEGYSVSREKKERFSLILESASTNQTSMYLCASSPPRGNTIYFGEGSWLTVV.

This sequence joins TRBV6-5 and TRBJ1-5; weak D call: TRBD1 (6 bases). V was trimmed by 7 bases and J by 2 bases, leaving 6 bases between them. The CDR3 covers 12 residues. The germline gives CDR1 MNHEY, CDR2 SVGAGI. The CDR3 here is CASNRGNQPQHF. The CDR3 DNA reads as TGTGCCAGCAACAGGGGCAATCAGCCCCAGCATTTT.

The rearrangement joins TRBV5-1 to TRBJ2-2; 10 positions match TRBD1. The CDR3 spans 20 residues. With V trimmed by 4 bases and J by 0 bases, 15 bases remained unmatched. Germline CDR1 is SGHRS and CDR2 is YFSETQ. The CDR3 DNA sequence: TGCGCCAGCAGCCAACACCGGGACAGGGGAACTAACTCGAACACCGGGGAGCTGTTTTTT. Protein sequence: CASSQHRDRGTNSNTGELFF.

In its sample, this clone was seen a few times. The genes are TRBV4-3 and TRBJ1-1; 11 nucleotides line up with TRBD1. With V trimmed by 6 bases and J by 4 bases, 10 bases remained unmatched. The CDR3 consists of 16 residues. CDR1 LGHNA and CDR2 YSLEER come from the germline V gene. CDR3 sequence reads: CASSFRTGGRFTEAFF. CDR3 nucleotide sequence: TGCGCCAGCAGTTTCCGGACAGGGGGCAGGTTCACTGAAGCTTTCTTT.

This rearrangement joins TRBV20-1 to TRBJ1-1; weak D call: TRBD1 (5 bases). Germline V lookup: CDR1 DFQATT, CDR2 SNEGSKA (reference sequence). The CDR3 extends over 14 amino acids. V dropped 3 bases and J dropped 5 bases, with 16 bases sitting between them. CDR3 nucleotide sequence: TGCAGTGCTAGTCTCATACGGGGGATAACTGAAGCTTTCTTT. Protein: CSASLIRGITEAFF.

The chain is built from TRBV30 and TRBJ2-7; D is possibly TRBD2 (7 bases). This CDR3 contains 14 residues. Trimming stripped 8 bases from V and 4 bases from J, with 21 bases between. Germline V gene sequence: CDR1 GTSNPN, CDR2 SVGIG (reference sequence). The CDR3: CARHLRGRGYEQYF. CDR3 bases: TGTGCCCGACACCTACGGGGGAGGGGGTACGAGCAGTACTTC.

J is TRBJ2-3 and V is TRBV4-3; TRBD1 might be the D (6 bases). The germline V gene encodes CDR1 LGHNA and CDR2 YSLEER. Trimming shortened V by 0 bases and J by 0 bases, and 7 bases separated the two germline ends. The CDR3 consists of 15 residues. This CDR3 is CASSQDTGSTDTQYF. The DNA of the CDR3 is TGCGCCAGCAGCCAAGATACAGGGAGCACAGATACGCAGTATTTT.

This clone appeared once. The chain carries TRBV6-1 and TRBJ2-3; no clear D. Trimming stripped 3 bases from V and 0 bases from J, with 4 bases between. The CDR3 contains 13 residues. Looked up from germline, CDR1 is MNHNS and CDR2 is SASEGT. Written as DNA, the CDR3 is TGTGCCAGCAGTGACCAGAGCACAGATACGCAGTATTTT. Its protein is CASSDQSTDTQYF.

The chain employs TRBV10-3 and TRBJ1-1; no clear D. Germline V gene data show CDR1 as ENHRY and CDR2 as SYGVKD. Trimming cost V 0 bases and J 3 bases, with 14 bases left between them. This CDR3 has 16 residues. CDR3 residues: CAISESKPREDTEAFF. As DNA, the CDR3 is TGTGCCATCAGTGAGTCAAAGCCCCGGGAGGACACTGAAGCTTTCTTT.

The chain carries TRBV2 and TRBJ1-2; D gene unclear. The CDR3 contains 14 residues. Germline loops: CDR1 SNHLY, CDR2 FYNNEI. The ends were cut back, 2 bases at V and 2 bases at J, with 9 bases in the middle. The CDR3 coding sequence is TGTGCCAGCAGTGAATATCGGGGAAACTATGGCTACACCTTC. As protein: CASSEYRGNYGYTF.

J is TRBJ2-7 and V is TRBV9; the D is unclear. Germline-derived CDR1 and CDR2 are SGDLS and YYNGEE. V lost 0 bases to trimming and J lost 2 bases, with 9 bases between them. This CDR3 has 14 amino acids. CDR3 region: CASSVGLETYEQYF. DNA of the CDR3: TGTGCCAGCAGCGTAGGACTGGAAACCTACGAGCAGTACTTC.

The chain joins TRBV12-2 to TRBJ1-3; the table's D gene call, TRBD1, was not cross checked with the DNA. TRBV12-2 is a pseudogene segment. CDR3 length: 15 residues. The CDR3 region has the DNA TGTGCAAGTCGCCTACGACAGGATCCGGCCCCGGCCATATATTTT. Its protein product is CASRLRQDPAPAIYF.